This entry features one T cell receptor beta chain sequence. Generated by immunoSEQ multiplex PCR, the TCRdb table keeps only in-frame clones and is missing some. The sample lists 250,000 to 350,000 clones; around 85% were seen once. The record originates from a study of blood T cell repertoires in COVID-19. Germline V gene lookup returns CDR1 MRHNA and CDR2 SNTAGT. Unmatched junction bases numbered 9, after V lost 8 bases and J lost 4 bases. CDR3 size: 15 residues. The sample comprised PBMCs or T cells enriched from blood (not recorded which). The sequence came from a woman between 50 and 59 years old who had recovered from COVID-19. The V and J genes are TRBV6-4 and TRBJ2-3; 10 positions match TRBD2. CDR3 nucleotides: TGTGCCAGCCGACGAGCGGGAGGGGTTTCAGATACGCAGTATTTT. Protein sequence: CASRRAGGVSDTQYF.